This TCR beta chain was sequenced in a study of radiotherapy plus CTLA-4 blockade in lung cancer. A note on this clone: As yet, its antigen is unknown.

V was clipped by 4 bases and J by 4 bases, with 5 bases between them. Germline values: CDR1 SEHNR, CDR2 FQNEAQ (reference sequence). The CDR3 runs to 12 residues. Repertoires were generated with immunoSEQ multiplex PCR, while TCRdb's copy carries only in-frame clones and drops some. The data contain about 45,000 clones, approximately 62% of them seen just once; the ten biggest clones take up approximately 17%. Broader study findings: Reports identified early blood T cell clone dynamics, with interferon-beta, as the best response predictor.

Here the sequenced sample was peripheral blood, taken from a patient treated with radiotherapy plus ipilimumab. This sequence originates from a human donor with non-small cell lung cancer who had a partial response to radiotherapy plus ipilimumab. This sequence joins TRBV7-9 and TRBJ1-5; D unresolved. CDR3 nucleotides: TGTGCCAGCAGCTCCACAAATCAGCCCCAGCATTTT. This gives the protein CASSSTNQPQHF. Full variable domain (remainder filled in from reference TRBV7-9 and TRBJ1-5): DTGVSQNPRHKITKRGQNVTFRCDPISEHNRLYWYRQTLGQGPEFLTYFQNEAQLEKSRLLSDRFSAERPKGSFSTLEIQRTEQGDSAMYLCASSSTNQPQHFGDGTRLSIL.